This TCR beta chain was sequenced for a study of T cells in Graves' hyperthyroidism and ophthalmopathy. TCR beta CDR3 regions were amplified from RNA transcripts. Initially, a first-round RT-PCR of the TCR CDR3 employed the HTBI primer set. TCRdb processed the multiplex PCR reads anew with MiXCR; each CDR3 protein has one entry. The sample includes more than 300,000 distinct CDR3 sequences, roughly 18% seen only once; the top ten take 40%. Per the germline V gene, CDR1 is DFQATT and CDR2 is SNEGSKA (reference sequence). J gave up 1 base and V 0 bases, and 3 bases lay outside the gene matches. This CDR3 spans 16 amino acids.

Sequencing was carried out using blood. The V call is TRBV20-1, the J call TRBJ2-1; 10 nucleotides align to TRBD2. The sequence derives from a man aged 18 to 30 with Graves' ophthalmopathy. CDR3 loop: CSAREPSGGSYNEQFF. The CDR3 coding sequence is TGCAGTGCTAGAGAGCCTAGCGGGGGTTCCTACAATGAGCAGTTCTTC.